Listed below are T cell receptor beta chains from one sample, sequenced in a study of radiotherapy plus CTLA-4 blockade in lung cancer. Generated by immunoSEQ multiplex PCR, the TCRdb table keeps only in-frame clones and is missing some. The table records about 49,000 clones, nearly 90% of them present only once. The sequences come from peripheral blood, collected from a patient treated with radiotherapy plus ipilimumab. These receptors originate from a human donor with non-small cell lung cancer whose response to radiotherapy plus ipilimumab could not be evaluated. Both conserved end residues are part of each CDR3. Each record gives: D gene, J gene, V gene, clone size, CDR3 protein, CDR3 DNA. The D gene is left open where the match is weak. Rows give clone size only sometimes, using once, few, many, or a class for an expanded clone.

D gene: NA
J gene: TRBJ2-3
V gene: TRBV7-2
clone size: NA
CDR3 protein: CAIYEHSTDTQYF
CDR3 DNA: TGTGCCATCTATGAGCACAGCACAGATACGCAGTATTTT

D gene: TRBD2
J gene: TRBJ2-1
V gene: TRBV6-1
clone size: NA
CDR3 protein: CASDLEAGGYNEQFF
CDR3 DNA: TGTGCCAGTGACCTCGAAGCGGGAGGTTACAATGAGCAGTTCTTC

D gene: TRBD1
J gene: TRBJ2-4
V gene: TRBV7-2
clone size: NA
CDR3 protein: CASSTGQGRNIQYF
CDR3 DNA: TGTGCCAGCAGCACCGGACAGGGCCGAAACATTCAGTACTTC

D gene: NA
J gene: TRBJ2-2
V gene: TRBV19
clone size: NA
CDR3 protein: CASRRGVGELFF
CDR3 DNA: TGTGCCAGTAGAAGAGGCGTCGGGGAGCTGTTTTTT

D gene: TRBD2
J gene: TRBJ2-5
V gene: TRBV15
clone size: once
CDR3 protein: CATSGGLAGRETQYF
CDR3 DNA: TGTGCCACCAGCGGAGGACTAGCGGGAAGAGAGACCCAGTACTTC

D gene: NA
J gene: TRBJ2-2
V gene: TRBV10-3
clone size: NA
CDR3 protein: CAISERPGTTNTGELFF
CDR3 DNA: TGTGCCATCAGTGAGCGACCCGGGACAACGAACACCGGGGAGCTGTTTTTT

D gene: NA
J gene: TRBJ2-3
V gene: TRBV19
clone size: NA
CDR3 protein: CASSISRATDTQYF
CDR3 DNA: TGTGCCAGTAGTATAAGCAGGGCAACAGATACGCAGTATTTT

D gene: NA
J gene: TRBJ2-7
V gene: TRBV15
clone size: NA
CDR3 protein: CATSGSLRDYEQYF
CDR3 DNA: TGTGCCACCAGCGGGAGTCTCAGAGACTACGAGCAGTACTTC

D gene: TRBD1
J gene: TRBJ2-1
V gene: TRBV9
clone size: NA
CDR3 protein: CASSPRQGSYNEQFF
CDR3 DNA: TGTGCCAGCAGCCCAAGACAGGGGTCCTACAATGAGCAGTTCTTC

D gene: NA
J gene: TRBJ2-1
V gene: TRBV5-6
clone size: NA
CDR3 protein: CASSPLTRYNEQFF
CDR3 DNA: TGTGCCAGCAGCCCCCTAACTAGGTACAATGAGCAGTTCTTC

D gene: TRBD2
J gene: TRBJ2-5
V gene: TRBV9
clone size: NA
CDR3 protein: CASSVTSGGAPETQYF
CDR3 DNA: TGTGCCAGCAGTGTGACTAGCGGGGGGGCGCCCGAGACCCAGTACTTC

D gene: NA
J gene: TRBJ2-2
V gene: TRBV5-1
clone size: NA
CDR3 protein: CASSLGWQVANTGELFF
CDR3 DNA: TGCGCCAGCAGCTTGGGGTGGCAGGTCGCGAACACCGGGGAGCTGTTTTTT

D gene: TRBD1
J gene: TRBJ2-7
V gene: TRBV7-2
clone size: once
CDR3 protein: CASSPAGTVTYEQYF
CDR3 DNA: TGTGCCAGCAGCCCCGCCGGGACAGTTACCTACGAGCAGTACTTC

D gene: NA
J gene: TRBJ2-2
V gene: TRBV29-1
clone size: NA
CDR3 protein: CSVEVGGAGELFF
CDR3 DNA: TGCAGCGTTGAAGTAGGAGGGGCCGGGGAGCTGTTTTTT

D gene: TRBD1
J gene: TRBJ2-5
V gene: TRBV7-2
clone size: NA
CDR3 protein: CASSLSGTGGETQYF
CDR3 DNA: TGTGCCAGCAGCTTATCTGGGACAGGGGGGGAGACCCAGTACTTC

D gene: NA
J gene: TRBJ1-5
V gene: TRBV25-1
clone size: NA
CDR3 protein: CASTFPVRTDHQPQHF
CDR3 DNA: TGTGCCAGCACATTCCCCGTTAGGACAGATCATCAGCCCCAGCATTTT

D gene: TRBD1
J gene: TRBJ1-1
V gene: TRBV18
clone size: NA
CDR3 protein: CASSVLQGARTEAFF
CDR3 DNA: TGTGCCAGCTCAGTCCTCCAGGGGGCGCGGACTGAAGCTTTCTTT